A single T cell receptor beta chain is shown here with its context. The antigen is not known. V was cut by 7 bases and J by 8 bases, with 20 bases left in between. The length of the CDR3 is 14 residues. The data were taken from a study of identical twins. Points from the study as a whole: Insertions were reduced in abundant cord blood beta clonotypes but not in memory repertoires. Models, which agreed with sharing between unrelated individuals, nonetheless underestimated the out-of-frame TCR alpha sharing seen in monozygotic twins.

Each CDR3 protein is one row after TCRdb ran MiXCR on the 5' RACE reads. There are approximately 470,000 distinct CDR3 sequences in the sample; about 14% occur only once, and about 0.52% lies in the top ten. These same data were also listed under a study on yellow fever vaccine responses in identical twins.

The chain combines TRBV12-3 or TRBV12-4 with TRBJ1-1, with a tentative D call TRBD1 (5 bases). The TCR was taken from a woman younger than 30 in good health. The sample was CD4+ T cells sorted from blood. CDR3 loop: CASTQNLLWGEAFF. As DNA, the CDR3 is TGTGCCAGCACTCAAAACCTACTGTGGGGGGAAGCTTTCTTT.